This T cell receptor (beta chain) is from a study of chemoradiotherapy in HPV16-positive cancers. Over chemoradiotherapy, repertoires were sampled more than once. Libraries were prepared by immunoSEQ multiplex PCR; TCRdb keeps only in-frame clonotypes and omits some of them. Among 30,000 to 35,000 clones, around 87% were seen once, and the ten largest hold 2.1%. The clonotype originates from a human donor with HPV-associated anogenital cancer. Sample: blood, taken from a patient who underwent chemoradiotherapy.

CDR3 coding DNA: TGTGCCAGCAGCCCCCGGGACTACCCAGCGAACACCGGGGAGCTGTTTTTT. It codes for CASSPRDYPANTGELFF. This chain uses TRBV7-9 with TRBJ2-2; 7 nucleotides agree with TRBD2. The CDR3 runs 17 residues. With 5 bases clipped from V and 0 bases from J, the junction kept 9 bases outside the gene matches. Looked up from germline, CDR1 is SEHNR and CDR2 is FQNEAQ (reference sequence).